Shown below are 10 T cell receptor beta chains from a single sample sequenced in a study of cytomegalovirus exposure and HLA in healthy donors (dated by TCRdb to 2017 to 2019). The protocol used for the library was the immunoSEQ multiplex PCR assay. TCRdb obtained this table from immuneACCESS and retained in-frame rearrangements with V and J assigned. These tables miss some clones; where compared with another copy, unresolved V genes account for less than half of the shortfall, and the remainder is unexplained. The sample table records about 140,000 clones; 87% of these occur just once. Roughly 4.3% of the sample goes to the ten largest clones. The sample was PBMCs. These receptors originate from a young man in good health and CMV-seropositive.

The table lists this clone with a count of one. The chain links TRBV6-5 to TRBJ2-2; D not resolved. Trimming cost V 2 bases and J 6 bases, with 7 bases left between them. Germline loops: CDR1 MNHEY, CDR2 SVGAGI. The CDR3 covers 13 residues. The CDR3: CASSYRGAGELFF. CDR3 in DNA: TGTGCCAGCAGTTACAGAGGTGCCGGGGAGCTGTTTTTT.

The genes are TRBV15 and TRBJ2-7; D perhaps matches TRBD2 (5 bases). CDR3 length equals 14 residues. V was cut by 2 bases and J by 6 bases, with 14 bases left in between. Germline CDR1 LNHNV, CDR2 YYDKDF (reference sequence). CDR3 region: CATSRTSSLSEQYF. The CDR3 DNA reads TGTGCCACCAGCAGAACTAGTAGCCTCAGCGAGCAGTACTTC.

The chain uses TRBV27 and TRBJ1-5; 8 bases line up with TRBD1. With V trimmed by 5 bases and J by 2 bases, 8 bases remained unmatched. Germline values: CDR1 MNHEY, CDR2 SMNVEV (reference sequence). This CDR3 has 16 amino acids. The CDR3 sequence is CASSLSGQGRNQPQHF. The CDR3 nucleotides are TGTGCCAGCAGTCTTTCCGGACAGGGTCGCAATCAGCCCCAGCATTTT.

The sample holds a few counts of this clone. The chain uses TRBV11-2 and TRBJ2-5, with D possibly being TRBD2 (6 bases). V lost 1 base to trimming and J lost 5 bases, with 8 bases between them. The CDR3 is 13 amino acids. The germline V gene has CDR1 SGHAT and CDR2 FQNNGV. This CDR3 reads CASSLGLEETQYF. The CDR3 bases are TGTGCCAGCAGCTTAGGACTAGAGGAGACCCAGTACTTC.

The chain uses TRBV6-5 and TRBJ1-2; 8 bases match TRBD1. CDR1 is MNHEY, CDR2 SVGAGI, per germline. The CDR3 totals 14 residues. Trimming cost V 6 bases and J 5 bases; bases outside gene matches: 8. The CDR3 region is CASSRPGQAYGYTF. The CDR3 DNA sequence: TGTGCCAGCAGCCGTCCGGGACAGGCGTATGGCTACACCTTC.

The chain recombines TRBV7-2 with TRBJ1-5, with D possibly TRBD1 on 6 matching bases. The germline V and J ends were trimmed by 5 bases and 7 bases, with 18 bases remaining between them. The germline CDR1 and CDR2 sequences are SGHTA and FQGNSA. The CDR3 runs 15 residues. The CDR3 region is CASSRQNRVRQPQHF. DNA for the CDR3: TGTGCCAGCAGCCGTCAAAACAGGGTACGGCAGCCCCAGCATTTT.

This chain links TRBV30 with TRBJ1-2; D is undetermined. The CDR3 consists of 13 residues. Germline V gene lookup returns CDR1 GTSNPN and CDR2 SVGIG (reference sequence). V lost 0 bases and J 4 bases, leaving 9 bases between the germline ends. The CDR3 coding sequence is TGTGCCTGGAGTGTGGGCATCGGCTATGGCTACACCTTC. Translated, it gives CAWSVGIGYGYTF.

V gene TRBV6-4 combines with J gene TRBJ2-1; 11 positions agree with TRBD2. The V gene's germline CDR1 is MRHNA and CDR2 SNTAGT. Trimming removed 0 bases from V and 7 bases from J; junction bases left unmatched: 2. The CDR3 has 15 residues. The CDR3 nucleotides read TGTGCCAGCAGTGACTCGATAGCGGGAGGGAATGAGCAGTTCTTC. Its protein is CASSDSIAGGNEQFF.

This clone occurred once. V gene TRBV6-1 combines with J gene TRBJ1-2; 8 bases match TRBD1. There are 15 residues in the CDR3. J lost 2 bases, V lost 5 bases, and 7 bases had no gene match. From germline, CDR1 is MNHNS and CDR2 SASEGT. CDR3 protein: CASSPAGTGNYGYTF. In DNA form, the CDR3 reads TGTGCCAGCAGTCCAGCCGGGACAGGAAACTATGGCTACACCTTC.

This clone has only a few counts. The chain combines TRBV30 with TRBJ1-1; D ambiguous. This CDR3 has 12 residues. V lost 3 bases and J 10 bases, leaving 15 bases between the germline ends. Germline assignment: CDR1 GTSNPN and CDR2 SVGIG (reference sequence). CDR3 loop: CAWSTAAGGAFF. In nucleotides, the CDR3 is TGTGCCTGGAGCACGGCAGCCGGAGGAGCTTTCTTT.